This T cell receptor beta chain was identified in a study of cytomegalovirus exposure and HLA in healthy donors. The study, taken as a whole, reports: An analysis that was carried out later associated 15,000 to 20,000 TCR beta sequences with HLA alleles at 0.05 false discovery rate. Sequences of the TCR beta chain were said to predict the HLA-A and HLA-B alleles of most subjects accurately. Rare TCR sequences predominated, though certain public TCRs were found in many donors.

For this clone: What it recognizes is unknown.

Between the trimmed V and J ends, which lost 5 bases and 7 bases, there was a span of 18 bases. Germline CDR1 SEHNR, CDR2 FQNEAQ (reference sequence). The CDR3 sequence is 14 residues long. Primers for the PCR totalled 60 Vbeta and 13 Jbeta. Assay used: immunoSEQ multiplex PCR; TCRdb lists only in-frame clones, some missing. The profile shows around 300,000 clones, around two thirds of them singletons. The source of this sequence is a female donor in good health and CMV-seronegative. Sequencing input: PBMCs. The chain is built from TRBV7-9 and TRBJ2-7, with a possible D match to TRBD2 (6 bases). For the CDR3, the DNA is TGTGCCAGCAGCCCCCCGGGACTGGGCGTAGAGCAGTACTTC. Translated, it gives CASSPPGLGVEQYF.